These T cell receptor beta chains were read from a single sample in a study of regulatory T cells in long-lasting Graves disease. TCRdb reprocessed the multiplex PCR reads via MiXCR and lists one record per CDR3 protein. The repertoire holds 300,000 to 400,000 distinct CDR3 sequences, less than 20% seen once, with approximately 22% in the top ten. Specimen: peripheral blood mononuclear cells (PBMCs), collected at new diagnosis, from a patient treated with antithyroid drugs. Receptors were obtained from a female donor with Graves disease. Both conserved end residues are part of each CDR3. The D gene is left open where the match is weak. Clone size is shown for a subset of rows, as once, few, many or a class of expanded clone.

TRBD1,TRBV5-4,16,-,TRBJ2-2,CASSWGQGVFAGELFF,TGTGCCAGCAGCTGGGGACAGGGGGTATTCGCCGGGGAGCTGTTTTTT
-,TRBV20-1,14,many,TRBJ1-4,CSARDGGTNEKLFF,TGCAGTGCTAGAGATGGAGGGACTAATGAAAAACTGTTTTTT
-,TRBV7-2,14,many,TRBJ2-7,CASSLGGSGREQYF,TGTGCCAGCAGCTTAGGAGGTTCCGGGAGAGAGCAGTACTTC
TRBD1,TRBV5-4,15,-,TRBJ1-1,CASSFHSGGYTEAFF,TGTGCCAGCAGCTTCCATTCAGGGGGCTACACTGAAGCTTTCTTT
TRBD1,TRBV6-2/TRBV6-3,15,few,TRBJ1-6,CASSPSGGNNSPLHF,TGTGCCAGCAGTCCGTCAGGGGGGAATAATTCACCCCTCCACTTT
TRBD2,TRBV6-1,14,-,TRBJ2-7,CASRRGGGVREQYF,TGTGCCAGCAGGCGCGGCGGGGGAGTGCGGGAGCAGTACTTC
-,TRBV2,11,many,TRBJ2-7,CASSQVREQYF,TGTGCCAGCTCCCAGGTCCGCGAGCAGTACTTC
TRBD2,TRBV7-2,18,-,TRBJ2-1,CASPSPTFGTSGGGEQFF,TGTGCCAGCCCTAGCCCTACCTTCGGGACTAGCGGGGGGGGTGAGCAGTTCTTC
TRBD1,TRBV10-3,13,many,TRBJ1-2,CAISAGQGHGYTF,TGTGCCATCAGTGCCGGACAGGGTCATGGCTACACCTTC
-,TRBV19,16,-,TRBJ1-4,CASSPSAGTTNEKLFF,TGTGCCAGTAGCCCTTCTGCAGGGACGACTAATGAAAAACTGTTTTTT
-,TRBV27,15,many,TRBJ1-2,CASSPVDPGAYGYTF,TGTGCCAGCAGTCCCGTGGACCCCGGCGCCTATGGCTACACCTTC
-,TRBV6-2/TRBV6-3,13,many,TRBJ2-7,CASSFRNSYEQYF,TGTGCCAGTAGTTTTAGGAATTCCTACGAGCAGTACTTC
-,TRBV2,12,-,TRBJ2-1,CASSTGEDEQFF,TGTGCCAGCAGTACAGGAGAAGATGAGCAGTTCTTC
-,TRBV5-1,16,many,TRBJ2-6,CASSLDPGTGANVLTF,TGCGCCAGCAGCTTGGATCCGGGGACCGGGGCCAACGTCCTGACTTTC
-,TRBV6-2/TRBV6-3,15,many,TRBJ2-7,CASSYSGTSTYEQYF,TGTGCCAGCAGTTACTCCGGGACGAGCACCTACGAGCAGTACTTC
-,TRBV5-1,13,many,TRBJ1-1,CASSLAENTEAFF,TGTGCCAGCAGTTTGGCAGAGAACACTGAAGCTTTCTTT
-,TRBV27,13,-,TRBJ2-7,CACSGPPSYEQYF,TGTGCCTGCTCCGGACCGCCCTCTTACGAGCAGTACTTC
-,TRBV7-3,14,many,TRBJ2-2,CASSLRQATGELFF,TGTGCCAGCAGCCTACGACAGGCAACCGGGGAGCTGTTTTTT
TRBD2,TRBV12-3/TRBV12-4,19,many,TRBJ2-1,CASSLGSPSGRPIGHEQFF,TGTGCCAGCAGTTTAGGTTCTCCTAGCGGGAGGCCCATCGGGCATGAGCAGTTCTTC
-,TRBV19,15,many,TRBJ1-1,CASSAGRNMNTEAFF,TGTGCCAGTAGTGCCGGACGTAATATGAACACTGAAGCTTTCTTT
-,TRBV18,15,few,TRBJ1-1,CASSPLQAKNTEAFF,TGTGCCAGCTCACCACTTCAGGCAAAGAACACTGAAGCTTTCTTT
TRBD2,TRBV6-1,16,many,TRBJ2-3,CASSGPSGRIPDTQYF,TGTGCCAGCAGTGGTCCTAGCGGGAGAATACCCGATACGCAGTATTTT
-,TRBV30,12,many,TRBJ1-1,CAWSAMNTEAFF,TGTGCCTGGAGTGCAATGAACACTGAAGCTTTCTTT
TRBD1,TRBV6-2/TRBV6-3,18,many,TRBJ2-1,CASSYSKGQASSYNEQFF,TGTGCCAGCAGTTACTCCAAGGGACAGGCGAGCTCCTACAATGAGCAGTTCTTC
-,TRBV10-3,20,-,TRBJ2-3,CAISELWMGGSGDSTDTQYF,TGTGCCATCAGTGAGCTTTGGATGGGGGGCTCTGGAGATAGCACAGATACGCAGTATTTT
-,TRBV9,15,many,TRBJ1-1,CASSSREGWDTEAFF,TGTGCCAGCAGCTCACGCGAGGGGTGGGACACTGAAGCTTTCTTT
-,TRBV3-1,14,many,TRBJ1-2,CASSPKTVPYGYTF,TGTGCCAGCAGCCCGAAGACAGTCCCCTATGGCTACACCTTC
TRBD1,TRBV5-5,15,-,TRBJ2-5,CASSLGQGILETQYF,TGTGCCAGCAGCCTGGGACAGGGAATTTTAGAGACCCAGTACTTC
-,TRBV24-1,12,many,TRBJ2-7,CATSEGPYEQYF,TGTGCCACCAGTGAGGGCCCCTACGAGCAGTACTTC
-,TRBV7-2,15,many,TRBJ2-1,CASSLGASSYNEQFF,TGTGCCAGCAGCTTAGGGGCTAGCTCCTACAATGAGCAGTTCTTC
-,TRBV7-2,12,many,TRBJ2-5,CASSPNSETQYF,TGTGCCAGCAGCCCGAACTCGGAGACCCAGTACTTC
TRBD1,TRBV28,14,many,TRBJ2-7,CASRAETGGYEQYF,TGTGCCAGCAGGGCTGAGACAGGGGGCTACGAGCAGTACTTC
TRBD2,TRBV29-1,17,many,TRBJ2-5,CSVEQFLEASGRETQYF,TGCAGCGTTGAACAGTTTTTGGAGGCTAGCGGGAGGGAGACCCAGTACTTC
TRBD2,TRBV24-1,21,-,TRBJ2-1,CATSDTGTSGLTSINYNEQFF,TGTGCCACCAGTGACACTGGGACTAGCGGACTAACCAGTATAAACTACAATGAGCAGTTCTTC
TRBD2,TRBV5-6,16,-,TRBJ2-3,CASSFVLSGRPDTQYF,TGTGCCAGCAGCTTTGTCCTGAGCGGGAGGCCGGATACGCAGTATTTT